This T cell receptor beta chain was profiled in a study of prognosis after radiotherapy for stage I lung cancer. The CDR3 runs 15 residues. Per germline, CDR1 LGHDT and CDR2 YNNKEL (reference sequence). V lost 1 base, J lost 2 bases, and 1 base stayed unmatched. This clonotype was picked up many times. Its antigen is currently unknown. Two-round multiplex PCR on genomic DNA was the method by which TCR beta CDR3 was amplified. Primers specific to each TRBV and TRBJ gene drove first-round PCR. Via MiXCR, TCRdb re-called the multiplex PCR reads, giving one row per CDR3 protein. The sample records approximately 28,000 distinct CDR3 sequences, 42% being singletons. Collection of peripheral blood, in a volume of around 6 milliliters, was performed at each of two time points. Notes on the study in general: A fall in unique TCR clone counts followed stereotactic body radiation therapy, with medians of around 10,000 versus 6,900.

J is TRBJ1-2 and V is TRBV3-1; 10 nucleotides align to TRBD1. Material: PBMCs, obtained before or after stereotactic body radiation therapy (not recorded which). This TCR was recovered from a donor over 45 with non-small cell lung cancer. For the CDR3, the DNA is TGTGCCAGCAGCCAAGGGGGACAGGGGAACTATGGCTACACCTTC. As protein: CASSQGGQGNYGYTF. The entire variable domain, with the rest obtained from reference TRBV3-1 and TRBJ1-2, is as follows: DTAVSQTPKYLVTQMGNDKSIKCEQNLGHDTMYWYKQDSKKFLKIMFSYNNKELIINETVPNRFSPKSPDKAHLNLHINSLELGDSAVYFCASSQGGQGNYGYTFGSGTRLTVV.